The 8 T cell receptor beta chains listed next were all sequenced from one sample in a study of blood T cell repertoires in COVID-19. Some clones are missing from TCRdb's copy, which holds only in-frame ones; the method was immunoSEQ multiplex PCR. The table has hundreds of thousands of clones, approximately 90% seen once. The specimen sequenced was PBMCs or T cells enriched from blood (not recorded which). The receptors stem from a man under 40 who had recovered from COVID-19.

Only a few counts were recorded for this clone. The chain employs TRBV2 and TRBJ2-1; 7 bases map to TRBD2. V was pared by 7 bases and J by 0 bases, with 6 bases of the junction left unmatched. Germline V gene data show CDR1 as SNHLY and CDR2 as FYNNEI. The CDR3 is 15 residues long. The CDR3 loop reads CASKLGGSSYNEQFF. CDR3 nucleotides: TGTGCCAGCAAATTGGGCGGGAGCTCCTACAATGAGCAGTTCTTC.

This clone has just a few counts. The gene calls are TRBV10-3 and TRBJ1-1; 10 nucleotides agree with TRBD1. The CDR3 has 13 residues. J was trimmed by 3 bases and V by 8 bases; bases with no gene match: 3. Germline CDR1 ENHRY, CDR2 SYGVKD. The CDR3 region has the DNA TGTGCCATCCGGGACAGGGGTGACACTGAAGCTTTCTTT. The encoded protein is CAIRDRGDTEAFF.

As DNA, the CDR3 is TGTGCCAGCAGTACGACAGGGAATTCACCCCTCCACTTT. Its protein is CASSTTGNSPLHF. This sequence joins TRBV6-5 and TRBJ1-6; 7 bases are shared with TRBD1. The trim removed 5 bases at V and 7 bases at J, leaving 2 bases unmatched. CDR1 and CDR2 (germline): MNHEY, SVGAGI. The CDR3 is made up of 13 amino acids.

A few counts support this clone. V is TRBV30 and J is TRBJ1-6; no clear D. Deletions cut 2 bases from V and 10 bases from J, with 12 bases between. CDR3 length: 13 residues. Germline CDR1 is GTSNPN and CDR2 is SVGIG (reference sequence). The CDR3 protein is CAWSLGFQSPLHF. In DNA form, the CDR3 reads TGTGCCTGGAGTCTAGGATTTCAATCACCCCTCCACTTT.

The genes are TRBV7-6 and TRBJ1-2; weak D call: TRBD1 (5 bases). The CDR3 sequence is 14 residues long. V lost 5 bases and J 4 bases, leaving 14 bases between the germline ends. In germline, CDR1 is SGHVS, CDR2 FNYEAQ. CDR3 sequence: CASSNSDGGYGYTF. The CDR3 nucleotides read TGTGCCAGCAGCAATTCGGACGGGGGCTATGGCTACACCTTC.

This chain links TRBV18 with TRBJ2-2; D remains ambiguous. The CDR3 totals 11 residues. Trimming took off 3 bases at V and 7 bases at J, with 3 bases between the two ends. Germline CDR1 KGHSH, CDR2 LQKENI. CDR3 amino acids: CASSPRGELFF. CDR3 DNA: TGTGCCAGCTCACCTCGCGGGGAGCTGTTTTTT.

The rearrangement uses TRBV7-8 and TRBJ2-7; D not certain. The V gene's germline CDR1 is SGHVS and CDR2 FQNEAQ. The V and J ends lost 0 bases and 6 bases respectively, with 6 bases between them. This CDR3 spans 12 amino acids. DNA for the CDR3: TGTGCCAGCAGCTTAGCCGAGCCCGAGCAGTACTTC. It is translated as CASSLAEPEQYF.

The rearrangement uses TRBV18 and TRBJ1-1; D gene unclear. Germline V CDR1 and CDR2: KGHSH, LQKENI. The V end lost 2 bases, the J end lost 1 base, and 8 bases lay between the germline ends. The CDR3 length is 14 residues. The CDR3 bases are TGTGCCAGCTCACCAAATCCGGGGAACACTGAAGCTTTCTTT. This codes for CASSPNPGNTEAFF.